A selection of T cell receptor beta chains follows, all from one sample in a study of shared clonotypes between healthy human individuals. The table came from immunoSEQ multiplex PCR; TCRdb's copy has only in-frame clones and leaves some out. Here the sample spans millions of clones, 93% being singletons. Sequences were obtained from naive CD8+ T cells from PBMCs. All receptors derive from a man between 18 and 29 years old in good health. Some clones in this sample may be carry-over from other donors' samples. CDR3s include the opening cysteine and the closing phenylalanine or tryptophan. D genes are given only for firm matches.

J: TRBJ1-5
V: TRBV27
D: TRBD1
DNA: TGTGCCAGCAGTCTGACAGGGGGCAATCAGCCCCAGCATTTT
CDR3: CASSLTGGNQPQHF

J: TRBJ2-4
V: TRBV5-1
D: TRBD2
DNA: TGCGCCAGCAGCTTTTTAGCGGGAGAAGGAAACATTCAGTACTTC
CDR3: CASSFLAGEGNIQYF

J: TRBJ1-3
V: TRBV6-6
D: TRBD1
DNA: TGTGCCAGCAGTTACGACAGGGCTGGAAACACCATATATTTT
CDR3: CASSYDRAGNTIYF

J: TRBJ1-2
V: TRBV30
D: TRBD1
DNA: TGTGCCTGGAGTGTTGGGACAGGGGTTGGCTACACCTTC
CDR3: CAWSVGTGVGYTF

J: TRBJ2-5
V: TRBV28
D: NA
DNA: TGTGCCAGCACCCCCTCATGGGGCAGTCAAGAGACCCAGTACTTC
CDR3: CASTPSWGSQETQYF

J: TRBJ1-5
V: TRBV27
D: NA
DNA: TGTGCCAGCAGTTCGACAGGCTGGGGTCAGCCCCAGCATTTT
CDR3: CASSSTGWGQPQHF

J: TRBJ1-5
V: TRBV27
D: NA
DNA: TGTGCCAGCAGTCAGACCAATCAGCCCCAGCATTTT
CDR3: CASSQTNQPQHF

J: TRBJ2-3
V: TRBV9
D: NA
DNA: TGTGCCAGCAGCGTGAACTCGATCAGCACAGATACGCAGTATTTT
CDR3: CASSVNSISTDTQYF

J: TRBJ2-3
V: TRBV9
D: NA
DNA: TGTGCCAGCACCCCCGGAACAGCTAGCACAGATACGCAGTATTTT
CDR3: CASTPGTASTDTQYF

J: TRBJ2-1
V: TRBV19
D: NA
DNA: TGTGCCAGTAGTGGGAATGAGCAGTTCTTC
CDR3: CASSGNEQFF

J: TRBJ2-1
V: TRBV6-6
D: NA
DNA: TGTGCCAGCGGGAGTGCCCTTTACAATGAGCAGTTCTTC
CDR3: CASGSALYNEQFF

J: TRBJ2-7
V: TRBV7-8
D: NA
DNA: TGTGCCAGCAGCTGGCCTGAATTCCGGGACACCTGGGGCTACGAGCAGTACTTC
CDR3: CASSWPEFRDTWGYEQYF

J: TRBJ2-1
V: TRBV4-1
D: TRBD1
DNA: TGCGCCAGCAGCCAGGGACGTCTGGCAGGGGGAACCTACAATGAGCAGTTCTTC
CDR3: CASSQGRLAGGTYNEQFF

J: TRBJ1-2
V: TRBV5-8
D: TRBD1
DNA: TGTGCCAGCAGCTTTACAGGGGCGCGGGGCATCTATGGCTACACCTTC
CDR3: CASSFTGARGIYGYTF

J: TRBJ2-3
V: TRBV7-9
D: TRBD2
DNA: TGTGCCAGCAGCTCGGGAGGCTACACAGATACGCAGTATTTT
CDR3: CASSSGGYTDTQYF

J: TRBJ1-1
V: TRBV7-8
D: NA
DNA: TGTGCCAGCCACCCACCTCTAGGGAACACTGAAGCTTTCTTT
CDR3: CASHPPLGNTEAFF